This TCR beta chain was sequenced in a study of blood T cell repertoires in COVID-19. Background on the study: The samples span acute and convalescent COVID-19 from the United States, Italy and Spain. The analysed material was cDNA or gDNA that came from T cells, B-cell-depleted T cells, or PBMCs.

Original analysis: The assay estimated nucleated cells by amplifying reference gene primers. The repertoire was sequenced with immunoSEQ multiplex PCR; TCRdb's copy has only in-frame clones and lacks some. V, J and clone size reflect that table, while D and trimming were determined from the DNA. The data show about 320,000 clones, with approximately 82% seen just once and around 1.2% held by the top ten. In germline, CDR1 is SGHRS, CDR2 YFSETQ. The CDR3 length is 14 residues. V shed 7 bases, J shed 5 bases, and the junction held 8 bases outside the gene matches. What was sequenced was peripheral blood. This receptor was taken from a woman between 45 and 65 years old with acute or convalescent COVID-19. The chain couples TRBV5-1 to TRBJ2-3, with 9 bases identical to TRBD2. The CDR3 here is CASFPISGGDTQYF. The CDR3 DNA reads TGCGCCAGCTTCCCTATTAGCGGGGGAGATACGCAGTATTTT.